The clone carrying this T cell receptor (beta chain) was counted a few times. Its antigen remains unidentified. V lost 8 bases to trimming and J lost 6 bases; unmatched junction nucleotides: 7. This CDR3 contains 14 residues. Germline lookup yields CDR1 LNHDA and CDR2 SQIVND (reference sequence). This record belongs to a study of cytomegalovirus exposure and HLA in healthy donors. Primers: 60 Vbeta forward and 13 Jbeta reverse. Profiling relied on immunoSEQ multiplex PCR, and the TCRdb table lists in-frame clones only, not all of them. This sample has approximately 110,000 clones, with over 75% found just once. Study-level points and caveats: Reported performance of the classifier showed diagnosis of cytomegalovirus status with high specificity and sensitivity. A few chains tied to CMV proved CMV antigen-specific in vitro. In a later analysis, across HLA loci, associated TCR counts were highest for DRB1, lowest for HLA-C.

The chain joins TRBV19 to TRBJ2-2; 9 nucleotides align to TRBD2. Sequenced input: PBMCs. The receptor's source is a middle-aged woman in good health and CMV-seropositive. The CDR3 here is CASRSGRPPGELFF. CDR3 sequence (DNA): TGTGCCAGTCGGAGCGGGAGGCCCCCCGGGGAGCTGTTTTTT. Together with reference TRBV19 and TRBJ2-2, the CDR3 gives the full variable domain: DGGITQSPKYLFRKEGQNVTLSCEQNLNHDAMYWYRQDPGQGLRLIYYSQIVNDFQKGDIAEGYSVSREKKESFPLTVTSAQKNPTAFYLCASRSGRPPGELFFGEGSRLTVL.